The clone carrying this T cell receptor (beta chain) was seen at least ten times. This sample was taken from a study of patients and donors after allogeneic stem cell transplantation. TCRdb reprocessed the RT-PCR reads with MiXCR, giving one entry per CDR3 protein. The table has about 960,000 distinct CDR3 sequences, about a sixth seen once. Germline CDR1 SGHRS, CDR2 YFSETQ. This CDR3 has 16 residues. With 6 bases clipped from V and 5 bases from J, the junction kept 14 bases outside the gene matches. The receptor was derived from a human donor who was either an allogeneic HSCT recipient or a stem cell or donor lymphocyte infusion donor (not recorded which). It is not recorded whose cells these are; they may come from a transplant donor. The material sequenced was blood, either unsorted or a sorted T cell fraction (not recorded which). The rearrangement links TRBV5-1 to TRBJ2-5; 9 nucleotides align to TRBD1. CDR3 sequence (DNA): TGCGCCAGCACAGGGACAGGGATTAACCCTCTTGAGACCCAGTACTTC. Its translation is CASTGTGINPLETQYF.